These T cell receptor beta chains were read from a single sample in a study of cytomegalovirus exposure and HLA in healthy donors. Sequencing used immunoSEQ multiplex PCR; TCRdb keeps in-frame clones, though not all of them. The sample has some 150,000 clones; roughly 80% are singletons. The sample taken for sequencing was PBMCs. The receptors come from a female donor in good health and CMV-seronegative. CDR3s include the opening cysteine and the closing phenylalanine or tryptophan. D genes are given only for firm matches. A row's size may be missing; if present it is once, few, many or a size class.

TRBJ2-2	NA	NA	TRBV11-3	CASSLSRVGTGELFF	TGTGCCAGCAGCTTATCCAGGGTCGGCACCGGGGAGCTGTTTTTT
TRBJ2-1	TRBD1	NA	TRBV11-3	CASSWQQGFGSYNEQFF	TGTGCCAGCAGCTGGCAACAGGGGTTTGGGTCCTACAATGAGCAGTTCTTC
TRBJ1-2	TRBD1	few	TRBV6-5	CASSYTTGDGYGYTF	TGTGCCAGCAGTTACACGACAGGGGATGGATATGGCTACACCTTC
TRBJ1-4	NA	NA	TRBV25-1	CASSDPAGVGEKLFF	TGTGCCAGCAGTGACCCGGCGGGTGTGGGTGAAAAACTGTTTTTT
TRBJ2-6	NA	few	TRBV7-9	CASSPHRAGANVLTF	TGTGCCAGCAGCCCCCACAGGGCTGGGGCCAACGTCCTGACTTTC
TRBJ2-3	TRBD1	once	TRBV7-9	CASSLAARGPSDTQYF	TGTGCCAGCAGCTTAGCGGCCAGGGGGCCTTCAGATACGCAGTATTTT
TRBJ2-7	NA	NA	TRBV2	CASSQHGFEQYF	TGTGCCAGCAGTCAACACGGGTTCGAGCAGTACTTC
TRBJ2-1	TRBD1	NA	TRBV2	CASSGQPGNEQFF	TGTGCCAGCTCGGGACAGCCTGGCAATGAGCAGTTCTTC
TRBJ2-7	TRBD2	NA	TRBV28	CASSWTSGNSYEQYF	TGTGCCAGCAGTTGGACTAGCGGGAACTCCTACGAGCAGTACTTC
TRBJ1-1	NA	few	TRBV2	CASRGINTEAFF	TGTGCCAGTCGCGGGATCAACACTGAAGCTTTCTTT
TRBJ2-7	NA	NA	TRBV5-1	CASSPYAGPYEQYF	TGCGCCAGCAGCCCTTACGCGGGACCCTACGAGCAGTACTTC
TRBJ2-1	NA	NA	TRBV6-4	CASSVEGQGIGEQFF	TGTGCCAGCAGTGTAGAGGGGCAGGGGATCGGTGAGCAGTTCTTC
TRBJ1-3	NA	NA	TRBV7-9	CASSPPGYTIYF	TGTGCCAGCAGCCCTCCTGGCTACACCATATATTTT
TRBJ2-1	NA	NA	TRBV10-3	CAINNQGTHNEQFF	TGTGCCATCAATAATCAGGGGACCCACAATGAGCAGTTCTTC
TRBJ2-7	TRBD2	NA	TRBV7-2	CASSSLAGEEQYF	TGTGCCAGCAGCTCACTAGCGGGGGAGGAGCAGTACTTC
TRBJ2-2	NA	NA	TRBV2	CASRTGRNTGELFF	TGTGCCAGCAGAACAGGGAGAAACACCGGGGAGCTGTTTTTT
TRBJ1-2	NA	NA	TRBV7-8	CASSLGGYGYTF	TGTGCCAGCAGCCTCGGGGGTTACGGCTACACCTTC
TRBJ1-2	TRBD1	NA	TRBV28	CASSGRVGRGDYGYTF	TGTGCCAGCAGCGGGAGGGTTGGCAGGGGGGACTATGGCTACACCTTC
TRBJ1-1	TRBD1	few	TRBV6-4	CASSRDSNTEAFF	TGTGCCAGCAGTCGGGACAGCAACACTGAAGCTTTCTTT
TRBJ2-1	TRBD2	NA	TRBV29-1	CSVDRWTSVPYNEQFF	TGCAGCGTTGATCGCTGGACTAGCGTACCGTACAATGAGCAGTTCTTC
TRBJ2-4	NA	once	TRBV13	CASSPRTDPAKNIQYF	TGTGCCAGCAGCCCCCGGACAGACCCAGCCAAAAACATTCAGTACTTC
TRBJ1-1	TRBD1	NA	TRBV9	CASSVIGGNTEAFF	TGTGCCAGCAGCGTAATAGGGGGCAACACTGAAGCTTTCTTT
TRBJ1-1	NA	NA	TRBV6-1	CASSDVQGNTEAFF	TGTGCCAGCAGTGATGTACAGGGGAACACTGAAGCTTTCTTT
TRBJ1-3	NA	NA	TRBV19	CASSQGPGNTIYF	TGTGCCAGTAGTCAGGGGCCTGGAAACACCATATATTTT
TRBJ2-7	NA	few	TRBV30	CAWKQGTFAYEQYF	TGTGCCTGGAAGCAGGGAACCTTCGCCTACGAGCAGTACTTC
TRBJ2-4	TRBD1	NA	TRBV9	CASSVETGRAKNIQYF	TGTGCCAGCAGCGTTGAGACAGGGCGAGCCAAAAACATTCAGTACTTC
TRBJ2-1	NA	NA	TRBV11-2	CASSHLRSSPHPNEQFF	TGTGCCAGCAGCCACCTTCGGTCTAGCCCCCACCCTAATGAGCAGTTCTTC
TRBJ1-1	NA	NA	TRBV9	CASSGSPWTLLPNTEAFF	TGTGCCAGCAGCGGTTCGCCTTGGACACTCCTTCCGAACACTGAAGCTTTCTTT
TRBJ1-1	NA	once	TRBV18	CASSRPGGSEAFF	TGTGCCAGCTCTCGCCCCGGGGGGAGTGAAGCTTTCTTT